Each of the 18 T cell receptor beta chains below was sequenced from the same sample in a study of liver allograft versus peripheral blood T cells. Study information: Graft-liver T cell receptor repertoires were compared against recipient peripheral blood repertoires.

MiXCR, run by TCRdb on the reads, gives a single entry per CDR3 protein. This sample has 7,500 to 9,000 distinct CDR3 sequences, with under 20% found just once. All receptors come from a human patient who had a liver transplant. Certain T cells may be donor cells from the graft.

In DNA, the CDR3 is TGTGCCAGCAGCTGGACAGGGCGGCAGAGCACTGAAGCTTTCTTT. Its translation is CASSWTGRQSTEAFF. The chain uses TRBV6-6 and TRBJ1-1; 8 bases line up with TRBD1. The CDR3 runs 15 residues. The V and J ends lost 6 bases and 4 bases, in that order; junction bases with no gene match: 10. CDR1 is MNHNY and CDR2 is SVGAGI in the germline V gene (reference sequence).

The table lists this clonotype with many counts. The chain is built from TRBV20-1 and TRBJ2-5, with 12 bases matching TRBD2. With 0 bases clipped from V and 4 bases from J, the junction kept 9 bases outside the gene matches. The CDR3 is 17 amino acids. Germline V gene data show CDR1 as DFQATT and CDR2 as SNEGSKA (reference sequence). CDR3 bases: TGCAGTGCTAGAGATCGGCTAGCGGGAGGGCGGCCAGAGACCCAGTACTTC. Its protein product is CSARDRLAGGRPETQYF.

The table lists this clonotype with many counts. The V call is TRBV11-2, the J call TRBJ1-2; 9 bases match TRBD1. With V trimmed by 0 bases and J by 4 bases, 3 bases remained unmatched. The CDR3 contains 15 residues. The germline V gene has CDR1 SGHAT and CDR2 FQNNGV. CDR3 protein: CASSLDGQGLYGYTF. DNA for the CDR3: TGTGCCAGCAGCTTAGACGGACAGGGGCTCTATGGCTACACCTTC.

About this clonotype itself: This sequence may be a read error, since a much larger clone differs from it by one base. CDR3 coding DNA: TGCAGTGCTAGAACTCGGGGTGATGAGCAGATCTTC. Translation: CSARTRGDEQIF. The genes are TRBV20-1 and TRBJ2-1, with D possibly matching TRBD2 (5 bases). CDR1 is DFQATT and CDR2 is SNEGSKA in the germline V gene (reference sequence). This CDR3 contains 12 residues.

This clonotype came up many times. This sequence joins TRBV7-2 and TRBJ2-5; 7 bases are shared with TRBD2. The ends lost 2 bases at V and 3 bases at J; junction bases unmatched: 6. Germline assignment: CDR1 SGHTA and CDR2 FQGNSA. The CDR3 runs to 15 residues. The CDR3 spells CASSLRLAAEETQYF. CDR3 sequence (DNA): TGTGCCAGCAGCTTACGGCTAGCGGCTGAAGAGACCCAGTACTTC.

This clonotype is classed as medium-sized (0.01 to 0.1%). For the CDR3, the DNA is TGCAGCGGACAGGGGGCTAACTATGGCTACACCTTC. Its protein is CSGQGANYGYTF. This chain links TRBV29-1 with TRBJ1-2; TRBD1 matches 9 bases. V dropped 7 bases and J dropped 0; count of bases not matched to a gene: 0. There are 12 residues in the CDR3. Germline-derived CDR1 and CDR2 are SQVTM and ANQGSEA.

A single count supports this clonotype. The rearrangement uses TRBV18 and TRBJ2-2; 9 nucleotides line up with TRBD1. The J segment lost 7 bases and the V segment lost 5 bases, leaving 11 bases of the junction unmatched. Looked up from germline, CDR1 is KGHSH and CDR2 is LQKENI. The CDR3 runs 16 residues. The CDR3 DNA follows: TGTGCCAGCTCAGTCCAAGAGGGACAGGGACACGGGGAGCTGTTTTTT. This gives the protein CASSVQEGQGHGELFF.

This clonotype was detected ten times or more. The chain recombines TRBV28 with TRBJ2-7, with 8 bases lining up with TRBD2. The CDR3 covers 15 residues. V gave up 3 bases and J gave up 6 bases; unmatched junction bases: 10. Germline-derived CDR1 and CDR2 are MDHEN and SYDVKM. Written as DNA, the CDR3 is TGTGCCAGCAGTTTGGCGGGTGGCGGGAGGACCGAGCAGTACTTC. Protein sequence: CASSLAGGGRTEQYF.

This clonotype was picked up a small number of times. This chain links TRBV11-2 with TRBJ2-1; 7 nucleotides match TRBD1. V shed 3 bases and J 9 bases; nucleotides not matched to a gene: 5. This CDR3 contains 13 residues. In germline, CDR1 is SGHAT, CDR2 FQNNGV. This CDR3 is CASSFRGGSEQFF. The DNA for the CDR3 is TGTGCCAGCAGCTTTAGAGGGGGCAGTGAGCAGTTCTTC.

This clonotype was found once. This chain uses TRBV20-1 with TRBJ2-7; D gene uncertain. The germline CDR1 and CDR2 sequences are DFQATT and SNEGSKA (reference sequence). Trimming shortened V by 5 bases and J by 2 bases, and 13 bases separated the two germline ends. The CDR3 covers 13 residues. The CDR3 reads CSAQASRTYEQYF. Here the CDR3 DNA reads TGCAGTGCTCAGGCCTCCCGAACCTACGAGCAGTACTTC.

This clonotype was counted ten times or more. V is TRBV6-6 and J is TRBJ1-6, with D possibly matching TRBD1 (6 bases). The germline V gene has CDR1 MNHNY and CDR2 SVGAGI (reference sequence). The CDR3 sequence is 13 residues long. Trimming shortened V by 5 bases and J by 5 bases, and 7 bases separated the two germline ends. CDR3 amino acids: CASSRGHNSPLHF. The CDR3 DNA reads TGTGCCAGCAGTCGGGGGCATAATTCACCCCTCCACTTT.

CDR3 in amino acids: CASSLAEGTGYTF. The CDR3 DNA follows: TGTGCCAGCAGCTTAGCCGAGGGGACTGGCTACACCTTC. This chain joins TRBV11-3 and TRBJ1-2; possible D gene TRBD1, 5 bases. The CDR3 has 13 residues. Trimming cost V 1 base and J 7 bases, with 10 bases left between them. CDR1 is SGHNT and CDR2 is YENEEA in the germline V gene.

This clonotype was observed a few times. This chain links TRBV5-1 with TRBJ1-2; D uncertain. Deletions cut 0 bases from V and 5 bases from J, with 8 bases between. The CDR3 extends over 13 amino acids. The germline CDR1 and CDR2 sequences are SGHRS and YFSETQ. CDR3 in DNA: TGCGCCAGCAGCTTGGCGCAAATGTATGGCTACACCTTC. Translated, it gives CASSLAQMYGYTF.

The V and J genes are TRBV5-6 and TRBJ1-6; TRBD1 is a possible D gene (5 bases). This CDR3 comprises 13 residues. The V end was cut by 4 bases, the J end by 8 bases, with 10 bases between. Germline CDR1 is SGHDT and CDR2 is YYEEEE. The CDR3 coding sequence is TGTGCCAGCAGCCTCTGGGGGTATTCACCCCTCCACTTT. This translates into CASSLWGYSPLHF.

As for this clonotype: This may come from a read error, since a much larger clone is one base off. The chain has TRBV6-6 and TRBJ2-1, with 8 bases lining up with TRBD1. This CDR3 is 14 amino acids long. Germline loops: CDR1 MNHNY, CDR2 SVGAGI (reference sequence). CDR3 protein: CVTHLRTGSNEQFF. The CDR3 DNA reads as TGTGTCACCCATTTACGGACAGGGAGCAATGAGCAGTTCTTC.

This clonotype is classed as medium-sized. CDR3 loop: CASRGQGATNEKLFF. CDR3 coding DNA: TGTGCCAGTAGGGGACAGGGGGCAACTAATGAAAAACTGTTTTTT. This sequence joins TRBV19 and TRBJ1-4; 11 positions match TRBD1. Per the germline V gene, CDR1 is LNHDA and CDR2 is SQIVND (reference sequence). Germline trimming cut 6 bases from V and 0 bases from J; bases unmatched to any gene: 0. The CDR3 covers 15 residues.

V and J are TRBV6-5 and TRBJ1-1, with unresolved D. Germline V gives CDR1 MNHEY, CDR2 SVGAGI. This CDR3 is built from 15 residues. V was pared by 2 bases and J by 3 bases, with 13 bases between. CDR3 residues: CASSYVSAGYTEAFF. The CDR3 nucleotides read TGTGCCAGCAGTTACGTGTCTGCAGGCTACACTGAAGCTTTCTTT.

By sample share, this clonotype is medium-sized. V is TRBV5-6 and J is TRBJ1-2; 8 bases match TRBD1. Germline V gene sequence: CDR1 SGHDT, CDR2 YYEEEE. The ends lost 2 bases at V and 7 bases at J; junction bases unmatched: 13. The CDR3 totals 16 residues. The CDR3 spells CASSLYVGQGAGGYTF. The CDR3 coding sequence is TGTGCCAGCAGCTTATACGTTGGGCAGGGGGCCGGTGGCTACACCTTC.